This is a list of T cell receptor beta chains from one sample in a study of healthy donors' naive CD4 and CD8 T cells. TCRdb called the reads again in MiXCR, with one record for every CDR3 protein. In the table there are approximately 180,000 distinct CDR3 sequences, nearly 75% of which are singletons. Sequencing was performed on naive CD4+ and CD8+ T cells sorted from blood, pooled from several donors. These receptors all stem from a pool of human donors in good health; the sample pools cells from several healthy donors. The CDR3 runs from the conserved cysteine through the conserved F or W. The D gene is left open where the match is weak. Some rows have no size entry. The others give once, few or many, or a class for an expanded clone.

cdr3_nt: TGCAGCGTTTCGGAGGCAGGGGTGCTTGAGACCCAGTACTTC
cdr3_aa: CSVSEAGVLETQYF
j_call: TRBJ2-5
d_call: -
clone_size: few
v_call: TRBV29-1

cdr3_nt: TGTGCCAGCAGCTTATCGGCCTCCTACGAGCAGTACTTC
cdr3_aa: CASSLSASYEQYF
j_call: TRBJ2-7
d_call: -
clone_size: -
v_call: TRBV11-2

cdr3_nt: TGTGCCAGCAGCTCTAGCGGGCTAGAGGAGACCCAGTACTTC
cdr3_aa: CASSSSGLEETQYF
j_call: TRBJ2-5
d_call: TRBD2
clone_size: -
v_call: TRBV13

cdr3_nt: TGTGCCAGTAAAGAGGGGACTGCCACTGAAGCTTTCTTT
cdr3_aa: CASKEGTATEAFF
j_call: TRBJ1-1
d_call: -
clone_size: -
v_call: TRBV19

cdr3_nt: TGTGCCATCTCCATCGGGAGCTCTGGAAACACCATATATTTT
cdr3_aa: CAISIGSSGNTIYF
j_call: TRBJ1-3
d_call: -
clone_size: -
v_call: TRBV10-3

cdr3_nt: TGCAGCGTTGAAGGCTTAGGGCGGCAAGAGACCCAGTACTTC
cdr3_aa: CSVEGLGRQETQYF
j_call: TRBJ2-5
d_call: -
clone_size: -
v_call: TRBV29-1

cdr3_nt: TGTGCCGCCCAAAGAGAGGGGGCGGATGGCAGTGAGCAGTTCTTC
cdr3_aa: CAAQREGADGSEQFF
j_call: TRBJ2-1
d_call: TRBD1
clone_size: -
v_call: TRBV6-1

cdr3_nt: TGCAGTGCTAGAGGACAGGGACAAGAGACCCAGTACTTC
cdr3_aa: CSARGQGQETQYF
j_call: TRBJ2-5
d_call: TRBD1
clone_size: -
v_call: TRBV20-1

cdr3_nt: TGCAGCGTTGAAAGAGAGGGCAGGATTAACTATGGCTACACCTTC
cdr3_aa: CSVEREGRINYGYTF
j_call: TRBJ1-2
d_call: -
clone_size: -
v_call: TRBV29-1

cdr3_nt: TGTGCCAGCAGTTCCGGGACAGCTAGCCAAGAGACCCAGTACTTC
cdr3_aa: CASSSGTASQETQYF
j_call: TRBJ2-5
d_call: TRBD1
clone_size: -
v_call: TRBV27

cdr3_nt: TGTGCCAGCCGCACCGGGACAGACTACGAGCAGTACTTC
cdr3_aa: CASRTGTDYEQYF
j_call: TRBJ2-7
d_call: TRBD1
clone_size: -
v_call: TRBV14

cdr3_nt: TGTGCCAGACTGATCTCCTACGAGCAGTACTTC
cdr3_aa: CARLISYEQYF
j_call: TRBJ2-7
d_call: -
clone_size: -
v_call: TRBV21-1

cdr3_nt: TGTGCCAGTAGTGGTACGGGGTTCCTAGATACGCAGTATTTT
cdr3_aa: CASSGTGFLDTQYF
j_call: TRBJ2-3
d_call: -
clone_size: -
v_call: TRBV19

cdr3_nt: TGTGCCACCAGTGATCAGCGGGAGAGGTACACCGGGGAGCTGTTTTTT
cdr3_aa: CATSDQRERYTGELFF
j_call: TRBJ2-2
d_call: TRBD2
clone_size: -
v_call: TRBV24-1

cdr3_nt: TGTGCCTGGAGTGAAGCGAATCAGCCCCAGCATTTT
cdr3_aa: CAWSEANQPQHF
j_call: TRBJ1-5
d_call: -
clone_size: -
v_call: TRBV30

cdr3_nt: TGTGCCAGCAGTGAAACAGGGGAACTAGCGGGAGTGTACAATGAGCAGTTCTTC
cdr3_aa: CASSETGELAGVYNEQFF
j_call: TRBJ2-1
d_call: TRBD2
clone_size: -
v_call: TRBV2

cdr3_nt: TGCAGCGTTGAATTCGACGAGCAGTACTTC
cdr3_aa: CSVEFDEQYF
j_call: TRBJ2-7
d_call: -
clone_size: few
v_call: TRBV29-1

cdr3_nt: TGTGCCAGCAGTTCTACAGGGAGTACTGAAGCTTTCTTT
cdr3_aa: CASSSTGSTEAFF
j_call: TRBJ1-1
d_call: -
clone_size: few
v_call: TRBV6-5

cdr3_nt: TGTGCCAGCAGGCGTTTGTTGGGGGCGAATGAAAAACTGTTTTTT
cdr3_aa: CASRRLLGANEKLFF
j_call: TRBJ1-4
d_call: -
clone_size: -
v_call: TRBV6-6

cdr3_nt: TGTGCCAGCAGCTTGACGGGCTTAGATACGCAGTATTTT
cdr3_aa: CASSLTGLDTQYF
j_call: TRBJ2-3
d_call: -
clone_size: -
v_call: TRBV11-2

cdr3_nt: TGTGCCAGCAGTTGGTCCTCCTACAATGAGCAGTTCTTC
cdr3_aa: CASSWSSYNEQFF
j_call: TRBJ2-1
d_call: -
clone_size: -
v_call: TRBV6-5

cdr3_nt: TGCAGCGTTGGAGCCACCGGTCAGCCCCAGCATTTT
cdr3_aa: CSVGATGQPQHF
j_call: TRBJ1-5
d_call: -
clone_size: once
v_call: TRBV29-1

cdr3_nt: TGCGCCAGCAGCTTGGACAGAAACACCATATATTTT
cdr3_aa: CASSLDRNTIYF
j_call: TRBJ1-3
d_call: -
clone_size: -
v_call: TRBV5-1

cdr3_nt: TGTGCCAGTAGTAACAATCCAGGGAATCAGCCCCAGCATTTT
cdr3_aa: CASSNNPGNQPQHF
j_call: TRBJ1-5
d_call: -
clone_size: few
v_call: TRBV19

cdr3_nt: TGTGCCAGTAACGGCGGGAGTGGCGAGCAGTACTTC
cdr3_aa: CASNGGSGEQYF
j_call: TRBJ2-7
d_call: TRBD2
clone_size: few
v_call: TRBV19

cdr3_nt: TGTGCCAGCAGTTTCGATCGACAGGGCCCAAATCAGCCCCAGCATTTT
cdr3_aa: CASSFDRQGPNQPQHF
j_call: TRBJ1-5
d_call: TRBD1
clone_size: -
v_call: TRBV6-2/TRBV6-3

cdr3_nt: TGTGCCAGCAGTTACCTGGCTAGCGGGCCCAATGAGCAGTTCTTC
cdr3_aa: CASSYLASGPNEQFF
j_call: TRBJ2-1
d_call: TRBD2
clone_size: -
v_call: TRBV6-6

cdr3_nt: TGTGCCTTTCTCAGGGCTGCGAACACTGAAGCTTTCTTT
cdr3_aa: CAFLRAANTEAFF
j_call: TRBJ1-1
d_call: -
clone_size: -
v_call: TRBV30